The T cell receptor (beta chain) under discussion was sequenced for a study of beta chain features in type 1 diabetes. The CDR3 has 15 amino acids. Trimming stripped 2 bases from V and 5 bases from J, with 15 bases between. CDR1 LNHDA and CDR2 SQIVND come from the germline V gene (reference sequence). Reverse transcribing all isolated RNA meant expressed TCRB transcripts were sequenced. Profiling relied on immunoSEQ multiplex PCR, and the TCRdb table lists in-frame clones only, not all of them. There are approximately 44,000 clones in the sample; over 50% occur only once, and over 2% lies in the top ten.

The rearrangement links TRBV19 to TRBJ1-1; a possible D gene is TRBD1 (5 bases). The material sequenced was Tregs from blood. The source of this sequence is a woman between 18 and 30 years old in good health. CDR3 in amino acids: CASSISADGGTEAFF. CDR3 coding DNA: TGTGCCAGTAGTATATCTGCCGACGGGGGGACTGAAGCTTTCTTT. The complete variable domain, with remaining parts taken from reference TRBV19 and TRBJ1-1, reads DGGITQSPKYLFRKEGQNVTLSCEQNLNHDAMYWYRQDPGQGLRLIYYSQIVNDFQKGDIAEGYSVSREKKESFPLTVTSAQKNPTAFYLCASSISADGGTEAFFGQGTRLTVV.